These 2 T cell receptor beta chains were sequenced from one sample in a study of CD8+CD57+ T cells in acquired aplastic anemia. Investigators profiled TCR beta VDJ and CDR3 from genomic DNA template. TCRdb re-derived calls from the reads in MiXCR, one entry per CDR3 protein. Among about 98,000 distinct CDR3 sequences listed, roughly 70% were seen once. Selection for sequencing was limited to patients who had shown CD8+CD57+ cell expansion by flow cytometry. The sample taken for sequencing was sorted CD4+, CD8+, or CD8+CD57+ T cells (not recorded which) from PBMCs. The origin of the receptors is a human donor with aplastic anemia.

This clonotype was recorded a few times. The chain carries TRBV5-1 and TRBJ2-7; a possible D gene is TRBD1 (6 bases). V was cut by 2 bases and J by 2 bases, with 8 bases left in between. This CDR3 region has 13 residues. The V gene's germline CDR1 is SGHRS and CDR2 YFSETQ. CDR3 sequence (DNA): TGCGCCAGCAGCTTTGACAGGACCTACGAGCAGTACTTC. Its protein is CASSFDRTYEQYF.

The rearrangement links TRBV2 to TRBJ2-3; unclear D gene. The CDR3 consists of 14 residues. The V and J ends lost 3 bases and 5 bases respectively, with 12 bases between them. From germline, CDR1 is SNHLY and CDR2 FYNNEI. CDR3 sequence reads: CASSDSENRDTQYF. The CDR3 DNA is TGTGCCAGCAGTGATTCGGAAAACCGAGATACGCAGTATTTT.